What follows describes a single T cell receptor (beta chain). This sample is part of a study of shared T cell receptors in the human thymus. Clones were sequenced by immunoSEQ multiplex PCR, and TCRdb holds only the in-frame ones, with some missing. The sample has roughly 700,000 clones; roughly 90% are singletons. The CDR3 has 18 amino acids. CDR1 and CDR2 from the germline V gene are MDHEN and SYDVKM. V shed 0 bases, J shed 3 bases, and the junction held 13 bases outside the gene matches. These same records also appear under a second study, on human thymus T cells. That work contributes: Resections were taken during corrective heart surgery, and the thymus tissue came from these. Seemingly biased V and J gene usage marked thymic and blood repertoires. Unrelated individuals had highly overlapping thymic repertoires, as reported in related research.

Sequencing input: thymocytes. The origin of this receptor is a boy under three years old with a congenital heart defect. The gene calls are TRBV28 and TRBJ2-7, with TRBD1 matching 8 bases. CDR3 protein: CASSLWDRVGGVYYEQYF. For the CDR3, the DNA is TGTGCCAGCAGTTTATGGGACAGGGTAGGGGGAGTATACTACGAGCAGTACTTC.